Here is one T cell receptor (beta chain) with its context. As yet, its antigen is unknown. CDR3 length: 14 residues. Trimming removed 3 bases from V and 4 bases from J, with 12 bases in between. Germline loops: CDR1 MNHEY, CDR2 SMNVEV (reference sequence). The entry originates in a study of cytomegalovirus exposure and HLA in healthy donors. Study results and limitations: In a later analysis, TCR association rates varied by HLA locus: DRB1 most, HLA-C fewest.

The PCR used 60 Vbeta and 13 Jbeta primers. This table comes from immunoSEQ multiplex PCR, and its TCRdb copy is limited to in-frame clones, with some not included. The repertoire holds some 200,000 clones, with approximately 79% as singletons. The sample comprised PBMCs. The chain links TRBV27 to TRBJ1-2; a possible D gene is TRBD1 (5 bases). This receptor was taken from a man younger than 30 in good health and CMV-seronegative. CDR3 loop: CASSFTPGIYGYTF. CDR3 nucleotides: TGTGCCAGCAGTTTTACCCCAGGGATCTATGGCTACACCTTC.